What follows describes a single T cell receptor (beta chain). Its antigen is still unknown. The assay was immunoSEQ multiplex PCR, and TCRdb's table has in-frame clones only and misses some. This table has 13,000 or so clones, about 30% appearing once. The sample originates from a study of T cells in localized non-small cell lung cancer. This CDR3 is 17 amino acids long. Trimming cost V 5 bases and J 5 bases, with 24 bases left between them. Germline CDR1 reads SGHNT; CDR2 reads YENEEA. Findings of the study overall: There were a median roughly 60 of the top 100 tumor clones appearing in adjacent lung. Because sequencing included only one region (of the tumor), heterogeneity remains possible.

V usage is TRBV11-3 and J usage is TRBJ1-2; the D gene is possibly TRBD1 (5 bases). The TCR comes from a female donor at least 60 years old with stage I lung adenocarcinoma. The material was lung tumor tissue, obtained before any cancer treatment. For the CDR3, the DNA is TGTGCCAGCAGCACACGCGCGGGCGTGGGACTGATATATGGCTACACCTTC. This encodes CASSTRAGVGLIYGYTF.